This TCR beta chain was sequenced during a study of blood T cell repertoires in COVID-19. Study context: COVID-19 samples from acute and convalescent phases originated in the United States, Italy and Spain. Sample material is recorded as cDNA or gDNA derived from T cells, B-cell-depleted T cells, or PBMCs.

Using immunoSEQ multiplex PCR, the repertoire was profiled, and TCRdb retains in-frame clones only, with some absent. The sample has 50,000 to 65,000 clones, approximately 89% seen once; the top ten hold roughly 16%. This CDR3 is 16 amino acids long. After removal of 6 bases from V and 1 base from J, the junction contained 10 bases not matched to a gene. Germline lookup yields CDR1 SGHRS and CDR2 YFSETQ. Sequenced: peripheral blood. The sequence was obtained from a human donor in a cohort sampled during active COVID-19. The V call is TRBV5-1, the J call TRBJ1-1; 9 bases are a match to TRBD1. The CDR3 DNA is TGCGCCAGCACCCCCGGAGGGACAGGGCGGAACACTGAAGCTTTCTTT. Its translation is CASTPGGTGRNTEAFF.